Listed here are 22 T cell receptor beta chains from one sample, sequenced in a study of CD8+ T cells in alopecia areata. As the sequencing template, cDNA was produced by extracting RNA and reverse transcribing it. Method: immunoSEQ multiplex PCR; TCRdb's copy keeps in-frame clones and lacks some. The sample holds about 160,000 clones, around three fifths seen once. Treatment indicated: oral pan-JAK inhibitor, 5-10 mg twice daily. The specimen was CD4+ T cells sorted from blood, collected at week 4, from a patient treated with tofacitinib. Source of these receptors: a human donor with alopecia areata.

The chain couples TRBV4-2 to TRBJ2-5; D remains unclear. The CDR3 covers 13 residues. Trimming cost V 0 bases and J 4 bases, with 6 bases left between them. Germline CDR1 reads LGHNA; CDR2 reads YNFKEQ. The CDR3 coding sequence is TGTGCCAGCAGCCAAGATACGGCAGAGACCCAGTACTTC. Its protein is CASSQDTAETQYF.

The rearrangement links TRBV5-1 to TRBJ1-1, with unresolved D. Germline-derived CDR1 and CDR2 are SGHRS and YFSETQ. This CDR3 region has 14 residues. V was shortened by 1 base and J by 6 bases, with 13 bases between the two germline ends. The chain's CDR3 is CASSLSLRGAEAFF. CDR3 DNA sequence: TGCGCCAGCAGCTTGTCGTTGCGAGGTGCTGAAGCTTTCTTT.

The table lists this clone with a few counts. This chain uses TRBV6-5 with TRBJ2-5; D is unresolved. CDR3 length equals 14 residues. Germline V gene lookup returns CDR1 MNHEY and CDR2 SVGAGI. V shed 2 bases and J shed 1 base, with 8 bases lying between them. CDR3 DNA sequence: TGTGCCAGCAGTTACGGGCTGATCCAAGAGACCCAGTACTTC. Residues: CASSYGLIQETQYF.

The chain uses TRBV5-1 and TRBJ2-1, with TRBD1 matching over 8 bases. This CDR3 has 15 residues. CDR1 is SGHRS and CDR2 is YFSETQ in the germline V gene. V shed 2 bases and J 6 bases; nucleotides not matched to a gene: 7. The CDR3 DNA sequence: TGCGCCAGCAGCTTAGCAGGGGGCAGTGGCAATGAGCAGTTCTTC. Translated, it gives CASSLAGGSGNEQFF.

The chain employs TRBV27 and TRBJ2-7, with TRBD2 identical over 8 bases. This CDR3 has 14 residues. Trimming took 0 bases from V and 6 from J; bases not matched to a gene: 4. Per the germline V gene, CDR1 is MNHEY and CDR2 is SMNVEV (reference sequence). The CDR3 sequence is CASSLSRAGGEQYF. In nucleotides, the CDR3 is TGTGCCAGCAGTTTATCCAGGGCGGGGGGCGAGCAGTACTTC.

The CDR3: CASSDGAGIQPQHF. In nucleotides, the CDR3 is TGCGCCAGCAGCGATGGAGCGGGGATTCAGCCCCAGCATTTT. The V call is TRBV5-1, the J call TRBJ1-5; D remains unclear. This CDR3 contains 14 residues. Between the trimmed V and J ends, which lost 4 bases and 6 bases, there was a span of 14 bases. From germline, CDR1 is SGHRS and CDR2 YFSETQ.

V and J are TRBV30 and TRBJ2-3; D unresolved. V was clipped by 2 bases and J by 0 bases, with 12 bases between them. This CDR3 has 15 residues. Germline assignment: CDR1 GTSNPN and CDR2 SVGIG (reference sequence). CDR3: CAWSLTPVSTDTQYF. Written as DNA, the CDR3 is TGTGCCTGGAGTTTAACGCCGGTGAGCACAGATACGCAGTATTTT.

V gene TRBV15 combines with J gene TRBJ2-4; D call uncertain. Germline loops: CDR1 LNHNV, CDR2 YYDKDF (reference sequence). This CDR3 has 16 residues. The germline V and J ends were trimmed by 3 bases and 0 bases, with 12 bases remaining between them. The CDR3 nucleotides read TGTGCCACCAGCAGTGGTCGCCGTGTAGCCAAAAACATTCAGTACTTC. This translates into CATSSGRRVAKNIQYF.

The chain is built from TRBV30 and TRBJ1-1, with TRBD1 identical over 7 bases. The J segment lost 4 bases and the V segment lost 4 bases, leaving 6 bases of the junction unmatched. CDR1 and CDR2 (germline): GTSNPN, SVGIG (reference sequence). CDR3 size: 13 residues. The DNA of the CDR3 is TGTGCCTGGAAGACAGGGTTTACCACTGAAGCTTTCTTT. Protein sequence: CAWKTGFTTEAFF.

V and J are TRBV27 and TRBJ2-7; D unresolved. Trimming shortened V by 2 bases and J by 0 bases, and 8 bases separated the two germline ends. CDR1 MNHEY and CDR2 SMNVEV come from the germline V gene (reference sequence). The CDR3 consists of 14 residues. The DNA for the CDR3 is TGTGCCAGCAGTTTAGTACCCGGCTCCTACGAGCAGTACTTC. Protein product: CASSLVPGSYEQYF.

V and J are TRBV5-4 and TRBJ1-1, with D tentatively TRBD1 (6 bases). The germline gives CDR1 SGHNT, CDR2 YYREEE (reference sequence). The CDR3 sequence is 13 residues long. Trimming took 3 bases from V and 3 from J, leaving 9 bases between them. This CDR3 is CASSSRQDTEAFF. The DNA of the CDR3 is TGTGCCAGCAGCTCGAGACAGGACACTGAAGCTTTCTTT.

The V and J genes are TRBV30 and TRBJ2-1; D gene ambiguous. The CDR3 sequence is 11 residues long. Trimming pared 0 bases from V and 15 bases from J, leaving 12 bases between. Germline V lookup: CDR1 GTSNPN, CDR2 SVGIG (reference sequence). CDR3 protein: CAWSVQLPRFF. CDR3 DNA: TGTGCCTGGAGTGTTCAACTCCCCCGGTTCTTC.

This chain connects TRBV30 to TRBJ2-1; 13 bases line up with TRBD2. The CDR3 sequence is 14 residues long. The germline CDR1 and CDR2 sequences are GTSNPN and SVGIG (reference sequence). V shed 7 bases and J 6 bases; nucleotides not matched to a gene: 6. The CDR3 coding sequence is TGTGCCTCCGGGACTAGCGGGATAAGCAATGAGCAGTTCTTC. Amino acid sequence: CASGTSGISNEQFF.

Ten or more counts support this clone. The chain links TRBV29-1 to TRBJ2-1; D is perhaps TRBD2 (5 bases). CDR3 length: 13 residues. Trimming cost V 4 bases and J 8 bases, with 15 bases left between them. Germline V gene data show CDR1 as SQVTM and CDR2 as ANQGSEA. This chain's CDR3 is CSVVRVGNDEQFF. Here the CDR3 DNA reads TGCAGCGTTGTGAGGGTGGGAAATGATGAGCAGTTCTTC.

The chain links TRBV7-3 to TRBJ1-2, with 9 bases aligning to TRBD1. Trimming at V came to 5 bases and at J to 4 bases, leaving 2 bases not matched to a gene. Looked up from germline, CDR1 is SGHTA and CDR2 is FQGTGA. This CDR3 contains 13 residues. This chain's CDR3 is CASSQGQGYGYTF. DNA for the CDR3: TGTGCCAGCAGCCAGGGACAGGGCTATGGCTACACCTTC.

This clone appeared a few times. DNA of the CDR3: TGCAGCGTTGAAGATTGGGACAACGTTAGCGGGGGGCGTGAGACCCAGTACTTC. Translated: CSVEDWDNVSGGRETQYF. The V gene is TRBV29-1, the J gene TRBJ2-5; 10 bases are shared with TRBD2. This CDR3 is built from 18 residues. The germline V gene encodes CDR1 SQVTM and CDR2 ANQGSEA. After removal of 0 bases from V and 5 bases from J, the junction contained 15 bases not matched to a gene.

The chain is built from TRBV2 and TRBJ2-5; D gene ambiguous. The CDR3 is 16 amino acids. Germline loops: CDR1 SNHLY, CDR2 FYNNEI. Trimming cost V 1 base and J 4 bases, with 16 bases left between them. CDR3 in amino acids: CASSEGTRATGETQYF. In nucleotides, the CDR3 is TGTGCCAGCAGTGAAGGCACTCGGGCCACTGGAGAGACCCAGTACTTC.

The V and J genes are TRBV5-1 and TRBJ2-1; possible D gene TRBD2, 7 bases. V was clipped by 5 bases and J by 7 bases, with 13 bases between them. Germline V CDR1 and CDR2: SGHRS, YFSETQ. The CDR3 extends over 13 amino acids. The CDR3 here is CASRQGAGNEQFF. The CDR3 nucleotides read TGCGCCAGCAGACAGGGAGCGGGGAATGAGCAGTTCTTC.

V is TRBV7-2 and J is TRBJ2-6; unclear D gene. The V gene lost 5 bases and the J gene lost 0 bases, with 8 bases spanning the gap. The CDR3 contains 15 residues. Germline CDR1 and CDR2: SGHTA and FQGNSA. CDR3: CASSPTNSGANVLTF. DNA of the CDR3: TGTGCCAGCAGCCCAACCAACTCTGGGGCCAACGTCCTGACTTTC.

The CDR3 sequence is CSVTGDYQGETQYF. The DNA for the CDR3 is TGCAGCGTCACAGGGGACTACCAAGGAGAGACCCAGTACTTC. V and J are TRBV29-1 and TRBJ2-5, with D perhaps assigned TRBD1 or TRBD2 (7 bases each). Germline CDR1 reads SQVTM; CDR2 reads ANQGSEA. There are 14 residues in the CDR3. The V gene lost 6 bases and the J gene lost 4 bases, with 18 bases spanning the gap.

The CDR3 reads CASSHPRGNTEAFF. DNA of the CDR3: TGTGCCAGCAGCCACCCTCGGGGGAACACTGAAGCTTTCTTT. This chain joins TRBV5-6 and TRBJ1-1; D uncertain. Germline-derived CDR1 and CDR2 are SGHDT and YYEEEE. This CDR3 region has 14 residues. V lost 4 bases and J 1 base, leaving 11 bases between the germline ends.

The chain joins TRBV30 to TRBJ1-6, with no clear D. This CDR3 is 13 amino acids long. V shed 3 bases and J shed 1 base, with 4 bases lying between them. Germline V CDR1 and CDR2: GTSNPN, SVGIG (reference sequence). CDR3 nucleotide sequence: TGTGCCTGGAGATCGTCCTATAATTCACCCCTCCACTTT. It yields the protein CAWRSSYNSPLHF.